The 21 T cell receptor beta chains reported below all come from one sample, sequenced in a study of vaccination effects on CD4 cells after COVID-19. These receptors' targets are unknown. After roughly eleven days in culture, the CD4+ T cells were isolated. Participants received two doses of either the BNT162b2 or mRNA-1273 vaccine. Repertoires were generated with immunoSEQ multiplex PCR, while TCRdb's copy carries only in-frame clones and drops some. The data contain some 30,000 clones, around 74% of them singletons. This sample comprised CD4+ T cells from PBMCs cultured without peptide, obtained after COVID-19 vaccination. The receptors derive from a human donor who received a COVID-19 vaccine.

This clone was seen only a few times. This chain connects TRBV12-3 or TRBV12-4 to TRBJ1-3; D not resolved. The V end was cut by 4 bases, the J end by 0 bases, with 4 bases between. This CDR3 is 13 amino acids long. CDR3 protein: CASSSGSGNTIYF. The CDR3 nucleotides are TGTGCCAGCAGTTCGGGCTCTGGAAACACCATATATTTT.

V gene TRBV6-2 or TRBV6-3 combines with J gene TRBJ1-1; D might be TRBD1 (6 bases). The V gene lost 6 bases and the J gene lost 4 bases, with 12 bases spanning the gap. CDR1 MNHEY and CDR2 SVGEGT come from the germline V gene. The CDR3 extends over 13 amino acids. This CDR3 is CASSSEGGTEAFF. In DNA, the CDR3 is TGTGCCAGCAGCTCAGAGGGGGGCACTGAAGCTTTCTTT.

Here the CDR3 DNA reads TGTGCCATCAGTCGGGACAGGGGTTCATCTGGGGCCAACGTCCTGACTTTC. Its translation: CAISRDRGSSGANVLTF. This rearrangement joins TRBV10-3 to TRBJ2-6; the match to TRBD1 covers 10 bases. The trim removed 5 bases at V and 1 base at J, leaving 5 bases unmatched. The CDR3 has 17 residues. Germline assignment: CDR1 ENHRY and CDR2 SYGVKD.

This sequence joins TRBV4-3 and TRBJ2-2; 11 bases map to TRBD1. Germline V gives CDR1 LGHNA, CDR2 YSLEER. Germline trimming cut 4 bases from V and 3 bases from J; bases unmatched to any gene: 4. The CDR3 runs to 16 residues. CDR3 sequence reads: CASSPGDRGYTGELFF. CDR3 nucleotides: TGCGCCAGCAGCCCTGGGGACAGGGGGTACACCGGGGAGCTGTTTTTT.

The V call is TRBV6-5, the J call TRBJ1-1; no clear D gene. CDR3 length: 12 residues. Germline CDR1 MNHEY, CDR2 SVGAGI. V was shortened by 4 bases and J by 9 bases, with 12 bases between the two germline ends. The CDR3 DNA reads TGTGCCAGCAGTTCGCGGGCCAAGAAAGCTTTCTTT. Translation gives CASSSRAKKAFF.

This clone showed up just a few times. The V and J genes are TRBV11-2 and TRBJ2-2; D unresolved. CDR1 SGHAT and CDR2 FQNNGV come from the germline V gene. CDR3 length equals 15 residues. Trimming cost V 6 bases and J 0 bases, with 11 bases left between them. The DNA of the CDR3 is TGTGCCAGCAGATCAAGTGAGGCGAACACCGGGGAGCTGTTTTTT. Residues: CASRSSEANTGELFF.

The rearrangement joins TRBV28 to TRBJ1-1; D gene unclear. Deletions cut 5 bases from V and 8 bases from J, with 15 bases between. The CDR3 is made up of 13 amino acids. Germline V gives CDR1 MDHEN, CDR2 SYDVKM. CDR3 nucleotides: TGTGCCAGCAGTCGAACTTGGTTGGCGGAAGCTTTCTTT. Its translation: CASSRTWLAEAFF.

The V and J genes are TRBV6-5 and TRBJ1-6; 7 bases are shared with TRBD1. Germline CDR1 reads MNHEY; CDR2 reads SVGAGI. CDR3 size: 16 residues. The J segment lost 9 bases and the V segment lost 0 bases, leaving 8 bases of the junction unmatched. CDR3 DNA: TGTGCCAGCAGTTACTCGAATAGCAGGGGGGGTTCACCCCTCCACTTT. It translates to CASSYSNSRGGSPLHF.

The chain recombines TRBV5-1 with TRBJ1-1; unclear D gene. V was cut by 2 bases and J by 2 bases, with 10 bases left in between. From germline, CDR1 is SGHRS and CDR2 YFSETQ. CDR3 length equals 14 residues. CDR3 in amino acids: CASSFGGENTEAFF. The CDR3 coding sequence is TGCGCCAGCAGCTTCGGCGGGGAAAACACTGAAGCTTTCTTT. Combining the CDR3 with reference TRBV5-1 and TRBJ1-1 gives the whole variable domain KAGVTQTPRYLIKTRGQQVTLSCSPISGHRSVSWYQQTPGQGLQFLFEYFSETQRNKGNFPGRFSGRQFSNSRSEMNVSTLELGDSALYLCASSFGGENTEAFFGQGTRLTVV.

This clone was picked up a small number of times. This rearrangement joins TRBV29-1 to TRBJ1-1; the match to TRBD1 covers 9 bases. CDR1 is SQVTM and CDR2 is ANQGSEA in the germline V gene. The CDR3 has 14 residues. V trimming: 7 bases; J trimming: 1 base; junction bases outside the gene matches: 7. In DNA, the CDR3 is TGCAGCGGACAGGACAGGGGCGGGAACACTGAAGCTTTCTTT. As protein: CSGQDRGGNTEAFF.

This sequence joins TRBV18 and TRBJ2-3; D may be TRBD1 or TRBD2 (5 bases each). Germline lookup yields CDR1 KGHSH and CDR2 LQKENI. The CDR3 spans 14 residues. V lost 2 bases and J lost 6, with 12 bases in between. This CDR3 reads CASSPVWDRDTQYF. CDR3 bases: TGTGCCAGCTCACCAGTTTGGGACCGCGATACGCAGTATTTT.

For the CDR3, the DNA is TGTGCCAGTTGGGACAGGGCAGTGAACACTGAAGCTTTCTTT. Translated: CASWDRAVNTEAFF. The rearrangement joins TRBV19 to TRBJ1-1, with 9 bases aligning to TRBD1. The CDR3 sequence is 14 residues long. V was clipped by 8 bases and J by 0 bases; unmatched bases: 4. CDR1 and CDR2 from the germline V gene are LNHDA and SQIVND (reference sequence).

With respect to this clone: Germline is not matched at one junction end, which may reflect a read error. The V and J genes are TRBV7-2 and TRBJ2-5, with 10 bases matching TRBD2. Per the germline V gene, CDR1 is SGHTA and CDR2 is FQGNSA. The CDR3 totals 14 residues. CDR3: CASSLRLAGASRNF. The CDR3 DNA reads TGTGCCAGCAGCTTAAGGCTAGCGGGGGCCTCCAGGAACTTC.

The rearrangement links TRBV7-2 to TRBJ2-6; no clear D. The CDR3 loop spans 15 amino acids. Germline CDR1 SGHTA, CDR2 FQGNSA. V lost 2 bases, J lost 4 bases, and 9 bases lay in between. CDR3 amino acids: CASSLQVAGANVLTF. The CDR3 nucleotides are TGTGCCAGCAGCTTACAGGTCGCCGGGGCCAACGTCCTGACTTTC.

This rearrangement joins TRBV9 to TRBJ2-2, with TRBD2 matching 16 bases. The junction had 5 bases not matched to a gene; V was cut back by 5 bases and J by 4 bases. This CDR3 region has 17 residues. Germline V CDR1 and CDR2: SGDLS, YYNGEE. The CDR3 coding sequence is TGTGCCAGCAGGAGGGGGACTAGCGGGAGGGGCACCGGGGAGCTGTTTTTT. Encoded protein: CASRRGTSGRGTGELFF.

V is TRBV28 and J is TRBJ1-6; D remains unclear. The CDR3 length is 12 residues. Trimming left V 7 bases short and J 7 bases short, with 8 bases between. In germline, CDR1 is MDHEN, CDR2 SYDVKM. The CDR3 region is CASKEWNSPLHF. For the CDR3, the DNA is TGTGCCAGCAAGGAGTGGAATTCACCCCTCCACTTT.

Here the CDR3 DNA reads TGTGCCAGCAGCTTAGATAGGGCCTCACCCCTCCACTTT. Residues: CASSLDRASPLHF. The V call is TRBV7-2, the J call TRBJ1-6; D gene ambiguous. CDR1 is SGHTA, CDR2 FQGNSA, per germline. The CDR3 loop spans 13 amino acids. V lost 1 base, J lost 10 bases, and 8 bases lay in between.

The gene calls are TRBV6-2 or TRBV6-3 and TRBJ1-4; 8 bases agree with TRBD1. This CDR3 contains 17 residues. CDR1 MNHEY and CDR2 SVGEGT come from the germline V gene. V was clipped by 6 bases and J by 7 bases; unmatched bases: 16. The DNA for the CDR3 is TGTGCCAGCAGCCGTCGTCCGACCACAGGGGGACGTGAAAAACTGTTTTTT. It specifies CASSRRPTTGGREKLFF.

The chain has TRBV29-1 and TRBJ2-5; 8 nucleotides line up with TRBD1. J gave up 4 bases and V 5 bases, and 6 bases lay outside the gene matches. This CDR3 contains 13 residues. Per germline, CDR1 SQVTM and CDR2 ANQGSEA. CDR3 in amino acids: CSVHRGRRETQYF. Here the CDR3 DNA reads TGCAGCGTTCACAGGGGGAGGAGAGAGACCCAGTACTTC.

The sample holds a few counts of this clone. The V and J genes are TRBV19 and TRBJ2-3, with a weak D call TRBD2 (7 bases). The V end lost 4 bases, the J end lost 3 bases, and 11 bases lay between the germline ends. This CDR3 spans 14 amino acids. Germline V gives CDR1 LNHDA, CDR2 SQIVND (reference sequence). In DNA, the CDR3 is TGTGCCAGTAGTAACCGGGGGGCAACAGATACGCAGTATTTT. Translation gives CASSNRGATDTQYF. The full variable domain, completed using reference TRBV19 and TRBJ2-3, is DGGITQSPKYLFRKEGQNVTLSCEQNLNHDAMYWYRQDPGQGLRLIYYSQIVNDFQKGDIAEGYSVSREKKESFPLTVTSAQKNPTAFYLCASSNRGATDTQYFGPGTRLTVL.

V gene TRBV12-3 or TRBV12-4 combines with J gene TRBJ2-3; D gene ambiguous. The germline V and J ends were trimmed by 6 bases and 0 bases, with 7 bases remaining between them. The CDR3 covers 13 residues. For the CDR3, the DNA is TGTGCCAGCAGGTCCCATAGCACAGATACGCAGTATTTT. Translation: CASRSHSTDTQYF.